Each of the 13 T cell receptor beta chains below was sequenced from the same sample in a study of neoadjuvant anti-PD-1 for oral cavity cancer. The repertoire was sequenced with immunoSEQ multiplex PCR; TCRdb's copy has only in-frame clones and lacks some. The sample yields 12,000 to 15,000 clones, over 60% seen once. The source was PBMCs, collected before nivolumab (anti-PD-1) treatment. The source is a person between 40 and 79 years old with oral cavity squamous cell carcinoma.

V gene TRBV11-3 combines with J gene TRBJ2-2; 10 nucleotides line up with TRBD2. The V and J ends lost 0 bases and 5 bases, in that order; junction bases with no gene match: 3. There are 16 residues in the CDR3. In germline, CDR1 is SGHNT, CDR2 YENEEA. The CDR3 coding sequence is TGTGCCAGCAGCTTAGAAGCGGGAGGGCGAACCGGGGAGCTGTTTTTT. Translating it yields CASSLEAGGRTGELFF.

The chain links TRBV7-9 to TRBJ1-4; a weak D match, TRBD1 (5 bases). CDR1 is SEHNR, CDR2 FQNEAQ, per germline (reference sequence). There are 16 residues in the CDR3. The V end was cut by 3 bases, the J end by 6 bases, with 17 bases between. The CDR3 spells CASSLVLPGPYEKLFF. The CDR3 DNA is TGTGCCAGCAGCTTGGTCCTGCCGGGACCTTATGAAAAACTGTTTTTT.

CDR3 residues: CATSRLTDRAGQPQHF. CDR3 bases: TGTGCCACCAGCAGATTAACGGACAGGGCGGGACAGCCCCAGCATTTT. The chain carries TRBV15 and TRBJ1-5; TRBD1 aligns across 8 bases. Germline CDR1 LNHNV, CDR2 YYDKDF (reference sequence). CDR3 length equals 16 residues. Trimming cost V 2 bases and J 7 bases; bases outside gene matches: 10.

The genes are TRBV19 and TRBJ1-4, with D unresolved. The CDR3 length is 12 residues. Germline V CDR1 and CDR2: LNHDA, SQIVND (reference sequence). V lost 8 bases and J 7 bases, leaving 11 bases between the germline ends. This chain's CDR3 is CASRPRGEKLFF. The CDR3 DNA reads as TGTGCCAGTCGACCGCGGGGTGAAAAACTGTTTTTT.

The gene calls are TRBV19 and TRBJ2-7, with D perhaps TRBD2 (5 bases). The CDR3 contains 15 residues. Germline V gives CDR1 LNHDA, CDR2 SQIVND (reference sequence). V lost 3 bases and J lost 0, with 12 bases in between. For the CDR3, the DNA is TGTGCCAGTAGTATGAACGGGATTCCCTCCTACGAGCAGTACTTC. As protein: CASSMNGIPSYEQYF.

This sequence joins TRBV10-2 and TRBJ2-5, with D uncertain. Germline CDR1 and CDR2: WSHSY and SAAADI. This CDR3 comprises 13 residues. V lost 0 bases to trimming and J lost 5 bases, with 7 bases between them. The CDR3 DNA reads as TGCGCCAGCAGTGAGTCTAAGAGTGAGACCCAGTACTTC. Its translation: CASSESKSETQYF.

This clone was found once. This sequence joins TRBV5-1 and TRBJ2-7; D is possibly TRBD1 (5 bases). Germline-derived CDR1 and CDR2 are SGHRS and YFSETQ. CDR3 length: 14 amino acids. V lost 1 base to trimming and J lost 4 bases, with 12 bases between them. In nucleotides, the CDR3 is TGCGCCAGCAGCTTGTCCGGACAAGTTTACGAGCAGTACTTC. Its translation: CASSLSGQVYEQYF. The complete variable domain, with remaining parts taken from reference TRBV5-1 and TRBJ2-7, reads KAGVTQTPRYLIKTRGQQVTLSCSPISGHRSVSWYQQTPGQGLQFLFEYFSETQRNKGNFPGRFSGRQFSNSRSEMNVSTLELGDSALYLCASSLSGQVYEQYFGPGTRLTVT.

This chain's CDR3 is CASSEARGDTEAFF. The CDR3 nucleotides read TGTGCCAGCAGTGAGGCCCGGGGGGACACTGAAGCTTTCTTT. This chain joins TRBV2 and TRBJ1-1, with D possibly matching TRBD1 (5 bases). The CDR3 is made up of 14 amino acids. Germline assignment: CDR1 SNHLY and CDR2 FYNNEI. Trimming took off 3 bases at V and 3 bases at J, with 11 bases between the two ends.

V and J are TRBV9 and TRBJ1-6, with TRBD1 as a possible D gene (5 bases). The V gene lost 1 base and the J gene lost 11 bases, with 10 bases spanning the gap. CDR1 and CDR2 from the germline V gene are SGDLS and YYNGEE. The CDR3 totals 13 residues. The CDR3 loop is CASSVLVGPPLHF. The CDR3 DNA is TGTGCCAGCAGCGTACTAGTGGGGCCACCCCTCCACTTT. The whole variable domain, filled in from reference TRBV9 and TRBJ1-6, reads DSGVTQTPKHLITATGQRVTLRCSPRSGDLSVYWYQQSLDQGLQFLIQYYNGEERAKGNILERFSAQQFPDLHSELNLSSLELGDSALYFCASSVLVGPPLHFGNGTRLTVT.

This clone was recorded a few times. The CDR3 loop reads CASSIGRAGNTIYF. The CDR3 DNA reads TGTGCCAGTAGTATAGGAAGGGCTGGAAACACCATATATTTT. This chain links TRBV19 with TRBJ1-3; D uncertain. V lost 1 base and J 2 bases, leaving 6 bases between the germline ends. The germline V gene has CDR1 LNHDA and CDR2 SQIVND (reference sequence). The CDR3 contains 14 residues.

The chain has TRBV6-1 and TRBJ1-5; D unresolved. This CDR3 comprises 13 residues. V dropped 4 bases and J dropped 6 bases, with 10 bases sitting between them. Germline V gene data show CDR1 as MNHNS and CDR2 as SASEGT. The CDR3 DNA reads TGTGCCAGCAGTGCGGGCGCGGGTCAGCCCCAGCATTTT. This sequence encodes CASSAGAGQPQHF.

The gene calls are TRBV15 and TRBJ2-1; the D gene could be TRBD1 or TRBD2 (6 bases each). Germline CDR1 reads LNHNV; CDR2 reads YYDKDF (reference sequence). This CDR3 is 16 amino acids long. Between the trimmed V and J ends, which lost 4 bases and 0 bases, there was a span of 13 bases. The CDR3 DNA reads as TGTGCCACCAGCACTCAAGGGGGGTACTCCTACAATGAGCAGTTCTTC. It codes for CATSTQGGYSYNEQFF.

This clone was picked up a small number of times. The V and J genes are TRBV18 and TRBJ2-7; 14 bases align to TRBD2. This CDR3 contains 14 residues. V was pared by 6 bases and J by 4 bases, with 2 bases of the junction left unmatched. CDR1 is KGHSH, CDR2 LQKENI, per germline. For the CDR3, the DNA is TGTGCCAGCTCCGGGACTAGCGGGAGTTACGAGCAGTACTTC. Residues: CASSGTSGSYEQYF.